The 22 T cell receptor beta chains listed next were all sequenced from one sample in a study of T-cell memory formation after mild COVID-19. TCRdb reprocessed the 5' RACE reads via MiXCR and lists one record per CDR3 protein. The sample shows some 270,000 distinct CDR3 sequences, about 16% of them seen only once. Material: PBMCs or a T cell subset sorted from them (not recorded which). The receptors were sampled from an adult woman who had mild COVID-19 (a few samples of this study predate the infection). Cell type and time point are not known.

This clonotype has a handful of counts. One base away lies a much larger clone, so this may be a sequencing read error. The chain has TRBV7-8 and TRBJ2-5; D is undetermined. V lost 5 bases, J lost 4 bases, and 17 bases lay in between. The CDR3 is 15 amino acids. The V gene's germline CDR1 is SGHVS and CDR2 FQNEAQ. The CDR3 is CASSLRGRSRETQYF. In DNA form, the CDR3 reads TGTGCCAGCAGCCTCCGAGGACGGTCGCGAGAGACCCAGTACTTC.

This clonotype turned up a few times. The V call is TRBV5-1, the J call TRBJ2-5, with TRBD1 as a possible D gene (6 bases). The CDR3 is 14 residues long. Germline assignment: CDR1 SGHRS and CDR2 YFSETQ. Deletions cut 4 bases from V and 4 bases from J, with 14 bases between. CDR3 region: CASSDTGIGETQYF. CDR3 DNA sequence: TGCGCCAGCAGCGACACAGGGATTGGAGAGACCCAGTACTTC.

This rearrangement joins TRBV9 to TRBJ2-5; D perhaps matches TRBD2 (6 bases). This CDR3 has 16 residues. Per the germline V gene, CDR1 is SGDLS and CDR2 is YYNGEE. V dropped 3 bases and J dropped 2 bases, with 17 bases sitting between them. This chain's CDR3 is CASSGTGSFYQETQYF. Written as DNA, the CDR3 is TGTGCCAGCAGCGGCACCGGGAGTTTCTATCAAGAGACCCAGTACTTC.

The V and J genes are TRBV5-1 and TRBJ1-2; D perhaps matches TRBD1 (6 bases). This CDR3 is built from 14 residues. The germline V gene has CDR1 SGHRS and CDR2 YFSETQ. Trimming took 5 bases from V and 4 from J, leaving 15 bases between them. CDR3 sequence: CASSAAGVRYGYTF. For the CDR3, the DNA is TGCGCCAGCAGTGCGGCAGGGGTCCGCTATGGCTACACCTTC.

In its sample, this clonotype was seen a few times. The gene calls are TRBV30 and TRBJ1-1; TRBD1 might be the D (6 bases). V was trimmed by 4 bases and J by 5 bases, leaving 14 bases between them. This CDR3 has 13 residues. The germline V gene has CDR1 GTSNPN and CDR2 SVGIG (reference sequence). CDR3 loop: CAWNKWGRTEAFF. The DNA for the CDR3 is TGTGCCTGGAACAAGTGGGGGCGGACTGAAGCTTTCTTT.

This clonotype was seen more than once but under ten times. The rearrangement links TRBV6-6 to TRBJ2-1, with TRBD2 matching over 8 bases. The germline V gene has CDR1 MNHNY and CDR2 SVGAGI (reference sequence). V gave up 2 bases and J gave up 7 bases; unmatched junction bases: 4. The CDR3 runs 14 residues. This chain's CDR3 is CASSYGTSSNEQFF. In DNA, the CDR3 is TGTGCCAGCAGTTACGGGACTAGTTCAAATGAGCAGTTCTTC.

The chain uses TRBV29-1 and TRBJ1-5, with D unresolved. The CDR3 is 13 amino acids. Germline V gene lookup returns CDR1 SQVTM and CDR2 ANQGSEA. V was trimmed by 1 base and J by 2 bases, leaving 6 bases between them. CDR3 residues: CSVEVERNQPQHF. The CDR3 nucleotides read TGCAGCGTTGAAGTGGAGCGCAATCAGCCCCAGCATTTT.

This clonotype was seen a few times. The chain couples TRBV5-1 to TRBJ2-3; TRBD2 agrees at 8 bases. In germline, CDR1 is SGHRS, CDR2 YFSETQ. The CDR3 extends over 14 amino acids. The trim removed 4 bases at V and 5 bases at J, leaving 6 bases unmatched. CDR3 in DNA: TGCGCCAGCAGCAACGGACTAGCCGTAGATACGCAGTATTTT. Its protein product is CASSNGLAVDTQYF.

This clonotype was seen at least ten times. CDR3 DNA: TGTGCCAGTAATGTAGGGGGTAACCACCGGTCCACGCAGTTCTTC. It yields the protein CASNVGGNHRSTQFF. The chain couples TRBV27 to TRBJ2-1, with D possibly being TRBD1 (6 bases). Germline assignment: CDR1 MNHEY and CDR2 SMNVEV (reference sequence). V lost 9 bases and J 12 bases, leaving 27 bases between the germline ends. This CDR3 is 15 amino acids long.

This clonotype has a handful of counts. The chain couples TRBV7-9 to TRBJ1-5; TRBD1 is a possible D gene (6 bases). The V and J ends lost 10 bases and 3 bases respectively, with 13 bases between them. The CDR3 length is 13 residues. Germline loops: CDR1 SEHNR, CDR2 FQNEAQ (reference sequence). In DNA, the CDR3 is TGTGCCATCGCTGGACAGAACAATCAGCCCCAGCATTTT. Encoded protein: CAIAGQNNQPQHF.

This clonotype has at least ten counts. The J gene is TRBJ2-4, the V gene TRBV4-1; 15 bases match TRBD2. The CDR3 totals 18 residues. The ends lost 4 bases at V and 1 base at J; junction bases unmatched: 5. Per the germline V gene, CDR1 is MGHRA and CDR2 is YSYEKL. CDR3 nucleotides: TGCGCCAGCAGCCTGGGACTAGCGGGGGGCTCGGCCAAAAACATTCAGTACTTC. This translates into CASSLGLAGGSAKNIQYF.

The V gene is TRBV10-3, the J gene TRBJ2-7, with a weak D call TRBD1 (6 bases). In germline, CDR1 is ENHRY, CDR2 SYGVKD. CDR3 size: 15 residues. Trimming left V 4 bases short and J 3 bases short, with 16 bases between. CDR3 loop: CAISGGIGQNYEQYF. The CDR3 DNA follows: TGTGCCATCAGTGGGGGGATAGGACAGAACTACGAGCAGTACTTC.

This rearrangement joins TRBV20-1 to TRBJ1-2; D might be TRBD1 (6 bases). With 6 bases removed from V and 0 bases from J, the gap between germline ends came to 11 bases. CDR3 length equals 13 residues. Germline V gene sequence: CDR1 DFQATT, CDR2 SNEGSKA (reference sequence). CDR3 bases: TGCAGTGCCGTCGGGGGCCCTAACTATGGCTACACCTTC. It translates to CSAVGGPNYGYTF.

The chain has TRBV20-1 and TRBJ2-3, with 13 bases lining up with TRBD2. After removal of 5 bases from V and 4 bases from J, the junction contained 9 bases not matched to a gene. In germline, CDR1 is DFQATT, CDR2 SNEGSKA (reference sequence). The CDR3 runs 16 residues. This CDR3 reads CSARSGLAGEADTQYF. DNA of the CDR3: TGCAGTGCTCGCTCAGGACTAGCGGGAGAGGCAGATACGCAGTATTTT.

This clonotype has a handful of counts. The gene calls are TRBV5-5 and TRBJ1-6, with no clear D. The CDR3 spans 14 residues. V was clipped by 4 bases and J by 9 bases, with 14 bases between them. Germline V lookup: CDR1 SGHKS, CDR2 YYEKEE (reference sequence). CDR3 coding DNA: TGTGCCAGCAGCGCCGGTCAGGAGTTTTCACCCCTCCACTTT. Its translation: CASSAGQEFSPLHF.

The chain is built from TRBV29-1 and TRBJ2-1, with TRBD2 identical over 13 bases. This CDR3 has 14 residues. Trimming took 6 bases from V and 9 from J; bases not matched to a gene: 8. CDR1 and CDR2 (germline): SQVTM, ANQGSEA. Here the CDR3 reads CSVQTSGRAGEQFF. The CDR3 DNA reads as TGCAGCGTCCAAACTAGCGGGAGGGCCGGTGAGCAGTTCTTC.

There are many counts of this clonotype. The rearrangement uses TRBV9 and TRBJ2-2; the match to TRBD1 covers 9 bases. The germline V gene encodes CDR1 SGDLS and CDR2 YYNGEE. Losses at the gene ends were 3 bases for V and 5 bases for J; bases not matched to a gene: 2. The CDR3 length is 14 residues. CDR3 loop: CASSAGQGTGELFF. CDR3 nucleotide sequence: TGTGCCAGCAGCGCAGGACAGGGGACCGGGGAGCTGTTTTTT.

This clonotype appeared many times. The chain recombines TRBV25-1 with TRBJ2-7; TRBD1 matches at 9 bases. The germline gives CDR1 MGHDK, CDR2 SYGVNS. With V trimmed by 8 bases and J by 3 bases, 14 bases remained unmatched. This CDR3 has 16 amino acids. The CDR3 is CASPLSAGTGYYEQYF. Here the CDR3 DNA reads TGTGCCAGCCCCCTCTCTGCTGGGACAGGGTACTACGAGCAGTACTTC.

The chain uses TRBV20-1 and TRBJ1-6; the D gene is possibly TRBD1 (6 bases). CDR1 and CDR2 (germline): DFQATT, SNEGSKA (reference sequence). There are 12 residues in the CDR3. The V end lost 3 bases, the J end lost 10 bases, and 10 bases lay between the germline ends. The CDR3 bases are TGCAGTGCTAGTCGGACAGCCTCACCCCTCCACTTT. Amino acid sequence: CSASRTASPLHF.

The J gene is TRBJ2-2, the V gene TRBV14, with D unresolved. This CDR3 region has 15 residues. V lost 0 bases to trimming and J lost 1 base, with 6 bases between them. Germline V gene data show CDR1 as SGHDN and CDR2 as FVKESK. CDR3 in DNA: TGTGCCAGCAGCCAAGAGATGGTGAACACCGGGGAGCTGTTTTTT. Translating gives CASSQEMVNTGELFF.

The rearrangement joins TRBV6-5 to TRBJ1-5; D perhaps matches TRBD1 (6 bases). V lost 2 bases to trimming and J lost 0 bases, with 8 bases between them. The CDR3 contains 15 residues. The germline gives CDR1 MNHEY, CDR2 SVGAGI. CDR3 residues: CASSYGRGSNQPQHF. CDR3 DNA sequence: TGTGCCAGCAGTTACGGCAGGGGTAGCAATCAGCCCCAGCATTTT.

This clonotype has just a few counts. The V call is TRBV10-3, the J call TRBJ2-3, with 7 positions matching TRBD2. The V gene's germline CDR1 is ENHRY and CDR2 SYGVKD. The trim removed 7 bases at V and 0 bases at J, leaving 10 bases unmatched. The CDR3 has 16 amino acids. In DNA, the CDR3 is TGTGCCATCACTCCCTCCGGGGGGACTAGCACAGATACGCAGTATTTT. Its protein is CAITPSGGTSTDTQYF.